Listed below are T cell receptor beta chains from one sample, sequenced in a study of CD8 T cells in ankylosing spondylitis. TCRdb passed the 5' RACE reads through MiXCR, listing each CDR3 protein once. Here the sample spans about 360,000 distinct CDR3 sequences, approximately 22% being singletons. Sample: blood, either unsorted or a sorted T cell fraction (not recorded which). These receptors were taken from a male donor with ankylosing spondylitis or in good health (not recorded which). Each CDR3 is given with its conserved first and last residue. The order of the fields is J gene, clone size, D gene, V gene, CDR3 DNA, CDR3 protein. A D gene is named only where the DNA matches it firmly. Not every row has a clone size; where given, it reads once, few, many or a size class.

>TRBJ2-7|.|TRBD1|TRBV5-5
TGTGCCAGCAGCGTCACAGGGGACGAGCAGTACTTC
CASSVTGDEQYF
>TRBJ1-5|.|.|TRBV27
TGTGCCAGCAGTCCAGGCGGGGGGGGACAGCCCCAGCATTTT
CASSPGGGGQPQHF
>TRBJ1-1|few|.|TRBV7-9
TGTGCCAGCAGCTTCCAGGGGACCACTGAAGCTTTCTTT
CASSFQGTTEAFF
>TRBJ2-7|few|.|TRBV6-1
TGTGCCAGCAGCTCTCCTTACTACGAGCAGTACTTC
CASSSPYYEQYF
>TRBJ2-7|.|.|TRBV6-9
TGTGCCAGCATGACGGGTAAGGGGATTACGATGCAGTACTTC
CASMTGKGITMQYF
>TRBJ2-1|.|TRBD2|TRBV5-1
TGCGCCAGCAGCTTGGAGGCGGGGGGGCCAGTTGATGGTCTGTTCTTC
CASSLEAGGPVDGLFF
>TRBJ2-7|.|.|TRBV15
TGTGCCACCAGCAGGGGGGGAGACTACGAGCAGTACTTC
CATSRGGDYEQYF
>TRBJ2-7|.|.|TRBV29-1
TGCAGCGTCACGGGGGCGTCCTACGAGCAGTACTTC
CSVTGASYEQYF
>TRBJ2-5|.|.|TRBV5-1
TGCGCCAGCAGCTTGGGGCCAGAGAAGGGGCGGGAGACCCAGTACTTC
CASSLGPEKGRETQYF
>TRBJ2-3|.|TRBD1|TRBV28
TGTGCCAGCAGTTTTGGGGACAGGGTCACAGATACGCAGTATTTT
CASSFGDRVTDTQYF
>TRBJ2-5|few|.|TRBV7-9
TGTGCCAGCAGCTTGAACGTCCCCGGGGAGACCCAGTACTTC
CASSLNVPGETQYF
>TRBJ1-1|.|.|TRBV12-3/TRBV12-4
TGTGCCAGCAGTTTTGGGTTGGGGGGCACTGAAGCTTTCTTT
CASSFGLGGTEAFF